This T cell receptor (beta chain) was recovered during a study of blood T cell repertoires in COVID-19. Across the whole study: Sources were T cells, B-cell-depleted T cells, or PBMCs; the material itself was cDNA or gDNA.

The germline V gene encodes CDR1 KGHSH and CDR2 LQKENI. This CDR3 region has 13 residues. Trimming shortened V by 6 bases and J by 8 bases, and 13 bases separated the two germline ends. Profiled with immunoSEQ multiplex PCR; TCRdb holds only in-frame clones, not every one. Of about 51,000 clones in the sample, under 95% were seen once. This rearrangement joins TRBV18 to TRBJ1-4; no definite D call. The TCR originated in a man between 45 and 60 years old with acute or convalescent COVID-19. Material: peripheral blood. CDR3 sequence (DNA): TGTGCCAGCTCCCCGGAAGAGAGGGAAAAACTGTTTTTT. Translating it yields CASSPEEREKLFF.